These 21 T cell receptor beta chains share one sample of origin, sequenced in a study of response to subunit inactivated influenza vaccine. MiXCR, run by TCRdb on the RT-PCR reads, gives a single entry per CDR3 protein. The table lists 550,000 to 800,000 distinct CDR3 sequences, 15% to 18% of them singletons. The material sequenced was PBMCs from blood, taken 11 to 12 days after vaccination. These receptors were obtained from a man aged 45 to 65 who received an inactivated influenza vaccine.

This clonotype has just a few counts. The rearrangement uses TRBV28 and TRBJ2-4; 7 bases are a match to TRBD1. The CDR3 runs 13 residues. The germline V gene encodes CDR1 MDHEN and CDR2 SYDVKM. J lost 7 bases, V lost 1 base, and 1 base had no gene match. CDR3: CASSLSQGNIQYF. In DNA form, the CDR3 reads TGTGCCAGCAGTTTATCACAGGGGAACATTCAGTACTTC.

This clonotype showed up just a few times. This chain links TRBV2 with TRBJ2-1, with TRBD2 matching 14 bases. Germline V gene lookup returns CDR1 SNHLY and CDR2 FYNNEI. After removal of 9 bases from V and 12 bases from J, the junction contained 10 bases not matched to a gene. The CDR3 length is 14 residues. The CDR3 loop is CARGGTSGSSGQFF. CDR3 coding DNA: TGTGCCAGGGGTGGGACTAGCGGGAGTAGCGGGCAGTTCTTC.

The chain is built from TRBV4-3 and TRBJ2-1, with a weak D call TRBD2 (7 bases). The CDR3 extends over 15 amino acids. Trimming took off 0 bases at V and 12 bases at J, with 18 bases between the two ends. Germline CDR1 reads LGHNA; CDR2 reads YSLEER. The CDR3 DNA reads TGCGCCAGCAGCCAAGATCTGGGAGGGGGGTCGTGGCAGTTCTTC. Protein product: CASSQDLGGGSWQFF.

This clonotype showed up just a few times. This chain connects TRBV4-1 to TRBJ1-1; D is undetermined. V lost 1 base and J 5 bases, leaving 14 bases between the germline ends. The CDR3 covers 15 residues. Germline V gives CDR1 MGHRA, CDR2 YSYEKL. In nucleotides, the CDR3 is TGCGCCAGCAGCCAAGCCCCGTCGGGGATAACTGAAGCTTTCTTT. Translation: CASSQAPSGITEAFF.

In nucleotides, the CDR3 is TGTGCCAGCAGTTTAGGCTCTTTGGGGGAGGATGAGCAGTTCTTC. It encodes CASSLGSLGEDEQFF. V gene TRBV12-3 or TRBV12-4 combines with J gene TRBJ2-1; D is possibly TRBD2 (6 bases). V lost 1 base to trimming and J lost 8 bases, with 15 bases between them. This CDR3 region has 15 residues.

This clonotype turned up a few times. The chain recombines TRBV20-1 with TRBJ2-1, with 14 bases lining up with TRBD2. The CDR3 is 18 residues long. CDR1 and CDR2 from the germline V gene are DFQATT and SNEGSKA (reference sequence). J was trimmed by 6 bases and V by 7 bases; bases with no gene match: 17. CDR3 loop: CSVTGTSGSWSISNEQFF. CDR3 coding DNA: TGCAGTGTAACCGGGACTAGCGGGAGTTGGTCGATCAGCAATGAGCAGTTCTTC.

The rearrangement joins TRBV4-1 to TRBJ1-5; TRBD1 matches 7 bases. The germline CDR1 and CDR2 sequences are MGHRA and YSYEKL. The V and J ends lost 0 bases and 6 bases, in that order; junction bases with no gene match: 2. This CDR3 comprises 14 residues. This chain's CDR3 is CASSQDRGRQPQHF. The CDR3 coding sequence is TGCGCCAGCAGCCAAGATAGGGGGCGTCAGCCCCAGCATTTT.

The sample holds a few counts of this clonotype. The chain employs TRBV5-1 and TRBJ2-2, with 10 nucleotides matching TRBD1. The CDR3 runs to 19 residues. The V and J ends lost 2 bases and 0 bases, in that order; junction bases with no gene match: 10. Germline V CDR1 and CDR2: SGHRS, YFSETQ. The CDR3 loop reads CASSLSRDRGRANTGELFF. CDR3 bases: TGCGCCAGCAGCTTATCCCGGGACAGGGGTCGCGCGAACACCGGGGAGCTGTTTTTT.

The chain uses TRBV6-2 or TRBV6-3 and TRBJ1-5; 7 bases fit TRBD1. This CDR3 is 15 amino acids long. J was trimmed by 0 bases and V by 5 bases; bases with no gene match: 4. Germline-derived CDR1 and CDR2 are MNHEY and SVGEGT. In DNA form, the CDR3 reads TGTGCCAGCAGTAAGGGGGCCGATAGCAATCAGCCCCAGCATTTT. It is translated as CASSKGADSNQPQHF.

This clonotype was recorded a few times. The rearrangement uses TRBV20-1 and TRBJ1-5, with 7 bases matching TRBD1. J lost 1 base, V lost 6 bases, and 6 bases had no gene match. Germline V CDR1 and CDR2: DFQATT, SNEGSKA (reference sequence). This CDR3 is built from 14 residues. The CDR3 DNA is TGCAGTGCGAGGACAGGCCTGAGCAATCAGCCCCAGCATTTT. This translates into CSARTGLSNQPQHF.

This chain joins TRBV9 and TRBJ2-2; D gene ambiguous. The V end was cut by 0 bases, the J end by 1 base, with 7 bases between. Germline V lookup: CDR1 SGDLS, CDR2 YYNGEE. The CDR3 is 15 amino acids. CDR3 DNA sequence: TGTGCCAGCAGCGTAGAACCTATGAACACCGGGGAGCTGTTTTTT. Amino acids: CASSVEPMNTGELFF.

The J gene is TRBJ1-2, the V gene TRBV20-1; 11 bases agree with TRBD1. J lost 4 bases, V lost 1 base, and 8 bases had no gene match. CDR1 and CDR2 (germline): DFQATT, SNEGSKA (reference sequence). The length of the CDR3 is 16 residues. CDR3 DNA: TGCAGTGCTAGAGCCCCCGGGACAGGGGGAAGCTATGGCTACACCTTC. This codes for CSARAPGTGGSYGYTF.

This clonotype was seen only a few times. The V call is TRBV10-3, the J call TRBJ2-7; TRBD2 aligns across 11 bases. CDR1 ENHRY and CDR2 SYGVKD come from the germline V gene. With 9 bases clipped from V and 3 bases from J, the junction kept 4 bases outside the gene matches. The CDR3 contains 13 residues. In nucleotides, the CDR3 is TGTGCCATGGCCGGGACTAGCGGCTACGAGCAGTACTTC. Its protein product is CAMAGTSGYEQYF.

The V gene is TRBV3-1, the J gene TRBJ1-6, with D hard to call. The CDR3 contains 14 residues. Trimming shortened V by 0 bases and J by 5 bases, and 5 bases separated the two germline ends. Per the germline V gene, CDR1 is LGHDT and CDR2 is YNNKEL (reference sequence). The CDR3 DNA reads as TGTGCCAGCAGCCAAGACGGCAATAATTCACCCCTCCACTTT. This sequence encodes CASSQDGNNSPLHF.

The chain combines TRBV7-9 with TRBJ2-7; 8 positions match TRBD2. CDR1 is SEHNR, CDR2 FQNEAQ, per germline (reference sequence). Unmatched junction bases numbered 8, after V lost 3 bases and J lost 7 bases. This CDR3 is built from 14 residues. The chain's CDR3 is CASSLSGRWEEQYF. CDR3 nucleotides: TGTGCCAGCAGCTTGAGCGGGAGATGGGAAGAGCAGTACTTC.

The V gene is TRBV21-1, the J gene TRBJ1-2; TRBD1 is the table's D call and was not checked against the DNA. TRBV21-1 is reported as a pseudogene. CDR3 length: 14 residues. In DNA, the CDR3 is TGTGCCAGCAGCAAAGGCGGGACAGTCTATGGCTACACCTTC. The encoded protein is CASSKGGTVYGYTF.

This clonotype turned up a few times. The chain joins TRBV5-1 to TRBJ2-2, with 8 bases identical to TRBD2. This CDR3 contains 14 residues. Germline V CDR1 and CDR2: SGHRS, YFSETQ. Trimming cost V 6 bases and J 5 bases; bases outside gene matches: 6. The CDR3 DNA follows: TGCGCCAGCAATAGCGGGATAGGTACCGGGGAGCTGTTTTTT. Encoded protein: CASNSGIGTGELFF.

This clonotype was counted ten times or more. The V and J genes are TRBV5-1 and TRBJ1-1; TRBD1 is a possible D gene (5 bases). Germline V gene lookup returns CDR1 SGHRS and CDR2 YFSETQ. V shed 3 bases and J shed 1 base, with 13 bases lying between them. This CDR3 spans 15 amino acids. CDR3 amino acids: CASSWMGTGNTEAFF. DNA of the CDR3: TGCGCCAGCAGCTGGATGGGGACGGGGAACACTGAAGCTTTCTTT.

CDR3 sequence reads: CASSPTGYDKNIQYF. For the CDR3, the DNA is TGTGCCAGCAGCCCAACAGGGTATGACAAAAACATTCAGTACTTC. The chain links TRBV6-1 to TRBJ2-4; D is possibly TRBD1 (6 bases). The CDR3 spans 15 residues. The germline gives CDR1 MNHNS, CDR2 SASEGT. V was cut by 6 bases and J by 3 bases, with 15 bases left in between.

The rearrangement links TRBV5-1 to TRBJ1-4; D gene unclear. Per germline, CDR1 SGHRS and CDR2 YFSETQ. The CDR3 extends over 16 amino acids. Trimming left V 4 bases short and J 3 bases short, with 16 bases between. The CDR3 spells CASSAPGRQPNEKLFF. The CDR3 DNA reads as TGCGCCAGCAGCGCGCCCGGTCGGCAGCCTAATGAAAAACTGTTTTTT.

The chain is built from TRBV24-1 and TRBJ2-3; TRBD2 aligns across 12 bases. The CDR3 loop spans 17 amino acids. The germline CDR1 and CDR2 sequences are KGHDR and SFDVKD. V shed 4 bases and J 5 bases; nucleotides not matched to a gene: 9. CDR3 coding DNA: TGTGCCACCAGTGACCCGACTAGCGGGAGTAGTATAGATACGCAGTATTTT. Its translation is CATSDPTSGSSIDTQYF.